This is a list of T cell receptor beta chains from one sample in a study of T-cell memory formation after mild COVID-19. MiXCR, run by TCRdb on the 5' RACE reads, gives a single entry per CDR3 protein. The profile shows a few hundred thousand distinct CDR3 sequences, 20% to 25% of them singletons. Sequences were obtained from PBMCs or a T cell subset sorted from them (not recorded which). These receptors originate from an adult woman who had mild COVID-19 (a few samples of this study predate the infection). Cell type and time point are not known. Each CDR3 is given with its conserved first and last residue. The D gene is left open where the match is weak. A clone size is listed for some rows: how often the clone was seen (once, few, many), or a class if it is expanded.

d_gene: TRBD2; abundance: .; v_gene: TRBV7-7; j_gene: TRBJ2-1; CDR3aa: CASSFLAGGLDEQFF; CDR3nt: TGTGCCAGCAGCTTCTTAGCGGGGGGACTGGATGAGCAGTTCTTC
d_gene: .; abundance: .; v_gene: TRBV11-1; j_gene: TRBJ2-1; CDR3aa: CASSFFQGVGEQFF; CDR3nt: TGTGCCAGCAGCTTTTTTCAGGGTGTGGGTGAGCAGTTCTTC
d_gene: .; abundance: .; v_gene: TRBV7-3; j_gene: TRBJ2-7; CDR3aa: CASSLIPGGEDEQYF; CDR3nt: TGTGCCAGCAGCTTAATCCCCGGAGGGGAGGACGAGCAGTACTTC
d_gene: .; abundance: few; v_gene: TRBV7-6; j_gene: TRBJ1-6; CDR3aa: CASSSYYSPLHF; CDR3nt: TGTGCCAGCAGCTCCTACTATTCACCCCTCCACTTT
d_gene: .; abundance: .; v_gene: TRBV29-1; j_gene: TRBJ2-1; CDR3aa: CSVVPGLEQFF; CDR3nt: TGCAGCGTTGTACCGGGTCTTGAGCAGTTCTTC
d_gene: TRBD2; abundance: .; v_gene: TRBV3-1; j_gene: TRBJ2-1; CDR3aa: CASSQDAHGGGTPYNEQFF; CDR3nt: TGTGCCAGCAGCCAAGATGCCCACGGCGGGGGGACCCCCTACAATGAGCAGTTCTTC
d_gene: TRBD1; abundance: .; v_gene: TRBV3-1; j_gene: TRBJ1-2; CDR3aa: CASSQEGGSGYTF; CDR3nt: TGTGCCAGCAGCCAAGAAGGGGGCTCTGGCTACACCTTC
d_gene: TRBD2; abundance: .; v_gene: TRBV4-2; j_gene: TRBJ2-1; CDR3aa: CASSQNAGLGYNEQFF; CDR3nt: TGTGCCAGCAGCCAGAATGCGGGACTAGGATACAATGAGCAGTTCTTC
d_gene: .; abundance: .; v_gene: TRBV6-4; j_gene: TRBJ2-3; CDR3aa: CASNPEDSTDTQYF; CDR3nt: TGTGCCAGCAACCCGGAGGATAGCACAGATACGCAGTATTTT
d_gene: TRBD1; abundance: .; v_gene: TRBV18; j_gene: TRBJ2-1; CDR3aa: CASSPGSQGAYNEQFF; CDR3nt: TGTGCCAGCTCACCGGGGAGCCAGGGGGCCTACAATGAGCAGTTCTTC
d_gene: .; abundance: few; v_gene: TRBV24-1; j_gene: TRBJ2-3; CDR3aa: CATSDSQHRRRTDTQYF; CDR3nt: TGTGCCACCAGTGATTCCCAACACCGCAGACGCACAGATACGCAGTATTTT